This T cell receptor (beta chain) is drawn from a study of blood T cell repertoires in COVID-19. Whole-study context: Sources were T cells, B-cell-depleted T cells, or PBMCs; the material itself was cDNA or gDNA.

In germline, CDR1 is LNHDA, CDR2 SQIVND (reference sequence). V was clipped by 4 bases and J by 5 bases; unmatched bases: 6. This CDR3 is built from 15 residues. Data came from immunoSEQ multiplex PCR; TCRdb stores just in-frame clones and leaves some out. The sample lists around 340,000 clones; 65% to 90% were seen once. The chain uses TRBV19 and TRBJ2-2, with 8 bases fitting TRBD1. Sample: PBMCs or T cells enriched from blood (not recorded which). This TCR derives from a middle-aged woman with acute COVID-19. The CDR3 loop is CASSTSGGGTGELFF. CDR3 in DNA: TGTGCCAGTAGTACTTCAGGGGGCGGAACCGGGGAGCTGTTTTTT.